The 2 T cell receptor beta chains in this list originate from one sample, sequenced in a study of CD8 T cells in ankylosing spondylitis. Using its own MiXCR run on the 5' RACE reads, TCRdb lists one record per CDR3 protein. The top ten hold approximately 0.61% of the sample, which has some 250,000 distinct CDR3 sequences, 20% to 30% seen once. Sequenced material: blood, either unsorted or a sorted T cell fraction (not recorded which). These receptor sequences come from a male donor with ankylosing spondylitis or in good health (not recorded which).

This chain uses TRBV6-5 with TRBJ2-3; D is possibly TRBD1 or TRBD2 (5 bases each). The V end was cut by 3 bases, the J end by 0 bases, with 13 bases between. CDR3 size: 16 residues. Germline V gene lookup returns CDR1 MNHEY and CDR2 SVGAGI. The CDR3 here is CASSYLTGPSTDTQYF. In DNA form, the CDR3 reads TGTGCCAGCAGTTATCTCACGGGACCAAGCACAGATACGCAGTATTTT.

In DNA form, the CDR3 reads TGTGCCAGCAGCGCATGGGGCGGGGCCGAGGAGTTCTTC. It encodes CASSAWGGAEEFF. The chain joins TRBV7-2 to TRBJ2-1; TRBD2 might be the D (6 bases). Between the trimmed V and J ends, which lost 5 bases and 14 bases, there was a span of 19 bases. This CDR3 spans 13 amino acids. The V gene's germline CDR1 is SGHTA and CDR2 FQGNSA.